The clone carrying this TCR beta chain was counted at least ten times. Its matching antigen is unknown. Template switching supplied a universal primer site; unique molecular identifiers were carried on the cDNA. TCRdb passed the 5' RACE reads through MiXCR, listing each CDR3 protein once. The sample includes hundreds of thousands of distinct CDR3 sequences, 6% to 8% of them seen just once. This record comes from a study of identical twins. General study results and limits: Out-of-frame TCR alpha sharing in monozygotic twins exceeded recombination model predictions. Where out-of-frame alpha sequences were twin-shared, they showed excess low generation probability. Weaker excess sharing between twins was seen in beta out-of-frame sequences.

V shed 1 base and J 3 bases; nucleotides not matched to a gene: 2. This CDR3 is 15 amino acids long. CDR1 and CDR2 (germline): MDHEN, SYDVKM. The sample also formed part of further work on yellow fever vaccine responses in identical twins.

This chain links TRBV28 with TRBJ2-3, with 9 nucleotides matching TRBD2. Sequencing was performed on CD8+ T cells sorted from blood. This clonotype was obtained from a woman aged 18-29 years in good health. The CDR3 spells CASSLSSGGTDTQYF. The DNA of the CDR3 is TGTGCCAGCAGTTTATCCAGCGGGGGGACAGATACGCAGTATTTT.